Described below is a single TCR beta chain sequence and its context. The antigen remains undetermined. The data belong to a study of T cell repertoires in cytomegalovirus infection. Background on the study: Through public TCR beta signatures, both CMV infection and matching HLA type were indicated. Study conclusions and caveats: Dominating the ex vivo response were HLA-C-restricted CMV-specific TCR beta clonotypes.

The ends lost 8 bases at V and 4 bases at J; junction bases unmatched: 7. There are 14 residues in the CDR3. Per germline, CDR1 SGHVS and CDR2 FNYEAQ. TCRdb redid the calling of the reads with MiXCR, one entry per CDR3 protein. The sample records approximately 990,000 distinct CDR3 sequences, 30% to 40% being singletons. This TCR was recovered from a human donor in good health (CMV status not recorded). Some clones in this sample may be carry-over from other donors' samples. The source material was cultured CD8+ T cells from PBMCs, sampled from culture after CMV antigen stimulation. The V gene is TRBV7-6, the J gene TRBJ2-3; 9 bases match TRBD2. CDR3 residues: CASPPRGGPDTQYF. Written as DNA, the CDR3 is TGTGCCAGCCCCCCGCGGGGGGGCCCAGATACGCAGTATTTT.